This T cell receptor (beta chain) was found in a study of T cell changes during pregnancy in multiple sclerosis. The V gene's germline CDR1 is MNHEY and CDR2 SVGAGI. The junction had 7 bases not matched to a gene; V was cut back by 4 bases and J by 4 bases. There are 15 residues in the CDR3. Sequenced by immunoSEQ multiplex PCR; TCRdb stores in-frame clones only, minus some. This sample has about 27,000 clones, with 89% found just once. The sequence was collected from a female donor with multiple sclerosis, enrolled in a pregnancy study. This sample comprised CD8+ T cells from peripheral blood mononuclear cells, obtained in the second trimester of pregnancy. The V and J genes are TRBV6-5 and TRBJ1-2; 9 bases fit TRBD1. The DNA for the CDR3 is TGTGCCAGCAGTTCGATACAGGGGGCACCCTATGGCTACACCTTC. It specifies CASSSIQGAPYGYTF.